Listed below are T cell receptor beta chains from one sample, sequenced in a study of T cell responses to AZD1222 COVID-19 vaccine. Assay: immunoSEQ multiplex PCR; the TCRdb copy retains only in-frame clones and omits some. This table holds 100,000 to 150,000 clones, 80% to 90% found once. Sequencing was performed on peripheral blood, taken on day 0 of AZD1222 vaccination. These receptors were taken from an adult in good health. CDR3s include the opening cysteine and the closing phenylalanine or tryptophan. A D gene is named only where the DNA matches it firmly. Clone size is stated in some rows and not others, as once, few, many or a class when expanded.

NA,TRBV27,TRBJ2-7,TRBD2,TGTGCCAGCATCACCATGGGTCCAGGAGGGAGGGAGTACTTC,CASITMGPGGREYF
NA,TRBV6-5,TRBJ1-6,NA,TGTGCCAGCCGGACATCGGTGGCCAATTCACCCCTCCACTTT,CASRTSVANSPLHF
few,TRBV19,TRBJ2-5,NA,TGTGCCACCACGCTCGACGTGCAGCAAGAGACCCAGTACTTC,CATTLDVQQETQYF
few,TRBV30,TRBJ1-4,NA,TGTGCCTGGAGAAGGACTCCAACCGATGAAAAACTGTTTTTT,CAWRRTPTDEKLFF
NA,TRBV27,TRBJ2-7,NA,TGTGCCAGCAGCTCACGCGCCTACGAGCAGTACTTC,CASSSRAYEQYF
NA,TRBV7-8,TRBJ1-5,NA,TGTGCCAGCAGCCCCCCGCCAGGCAGAGAACAGCCCCAGCATTTT,CASSPPPGREQPQHF
NA,TRBV6-5,TRBJ2-5,TRBD2,TGTGCCAGCACCAAAGCCGGGGGGATCCAAGAGACCCAGTACTTC,CASTKAGGIQETQYF
NA,TRBV12-3/TRBV12-4,TRBJ1-2,NA,TGTGCCAGCAGTTTAGGAGGTTCGTTCGGCTACACCTTC,CASSLGGSFGYTF
NA,TRBV27,TRBJ1-3,NA,TGTGCCAGCAGTTTAACGGGGGGCCTAGGAAACACCATATATTTT,CASSLTGGLGNTIYF
NA,TRBV6-1,TRBJ2-3,TRBD2,TGTGCCAGCAGTGACAGGGCTAGCGGGAGTAGTGCAGATACGCAGTATTTT,CASSDRASGSSADTQYF
NA,TRBV5-5,TRBJ2-1,NA,TGTGCCAGCAGCTTGACTAGCCTATCCTACAATGAGCAGTTCTTC,CASSLTSLSYNEQFF
NA,TRBV10-1,TRBJ2-7,NA,TGCGCCAGCAGTGAAGGGTCGGGACTCCAATACGAGCAGTACTTC,CASSEGSGLQYEQYF
NA,TRBV19,TRBJ2-1,TRBD2,TGTGCCAGTAGTATCGGAGGGCGGGGGGGCCAGTACAATGAGCAGTTCTTC,CASSIGGRGGQYNEQFF
NA,TRBV28,TRBJ2-7,TRBD2,TGTGCCACCTCAAAAAGACTAGCGGGGGGCTACGAGCAGTACTTC,CATSKRLAGGYEQYF
NA,TRBV10-2,TRBJ2-7,NA,TGCGCCAGCAGTGTAGTCTCCTACGAGCAGTACTTC,CASSVVSYEQYF
NA,TRBV11-2,TRBJ2-1,NA,TGTGCCAGCAGCTTAGTTTACCCGGGACACCGGCTGAAGCGGCAGTTCTTC,CASSLVYPGHRLKRQFF
NA,TRBV28,TRBJ2-3,NA,TGTGCCACACGTTTCGGTGCAGGGGATACGCAGTATTTT,CATRFGAGDTQYF
NA,TRBV7-3,TRBJ2-7,NA,TGTGCCAGCAGCCCCCGGGCCGGCATCTACGAGCAGTACTTC,CASSPRAGIYEQYF
NA,TRBV7-2,TRBJ1-2,NA,TGTGCCAGCAGCCCCTTTCCGGGAAACTATGGCTACACCTTC,CASSPFPGNYGYTF
once,TRBV6-5,TRBJ2-7,NA,TGTGCCAGCGTCGGGACCGCGAGGGGGTCCGAGCAGTACTTC,CASVGTARGSEQYF
NA,TRBV7-8,TRBJ2-5,TRBD2,TGTGCCAGCAGCTTAGCGACTAGCGGGAAGGGGGGGACCCAGTACTTC,CASSLATSGKGGTQYF
NA,TRBV7-3,TRBJ1-5,NA,TGTGCCAGCAGCTTACGGGGTCAGGTCAATAGGCCCCAGCATTTT,CASSLRGQVNRPQHF
NA,TRBV20-1,TRBJ2-1,NA,TGCAGTGCTACTAGCTTCGATGAGCAGTTCTTC,CSATSFDEQFF
NA,TRBV5-1,TRBJ2-7,TRBD1,TGCGCCAGCCACCGGGACAGGGGAACCTACGAGCAGTACTTC,CASHRDRGTYEQYF
NA,TRBV7-2,TRBJ2-7,NA,TGTGCCAGCAGCTTAGCCGCGGGGGCGAGGGAGCAGTACTTC,CASSLAAGAREQYF
NA,TRBV9,TRBJ1-1,NA,TGTGCCAGCAGCCCCAGCCCGGGGGGTGAAACTGAAGCTTTCTTT,CASSPSPGGETEAFF
NA,TRBV5-1,TRBJ1-6,NA,TGCGCCAGCAGCTTTGGGGAAAGCTCCTATAATTCACCCCTCCACTTT,CASSFGESSYNSPLHF
once,TRBV11-2,TRBJ2-2,NA,TGTGCCAGCAGCCGCCAGCCGGGTAGCACCGGGGAGCTGTTTTTT,CASSRQPGSTGELFF
NA,TRBV28,TRBJ2-7,NA,TGTGCCAGCAGGCCCCAACCCTCGACAGGCGAGCAGTACTTC,CASRPQPSTGEQYF
few,TRBV9,TRBJ1-3,NA,TGTGCCAGCAGCGTAGGCGGGACGGCTGGAAACACCATATATTTT,CASSVGGTAGNTIYF
once,TRBV2,TRBJ1-2,TRBD1,TGTGCCAGGACTCCTACAGGGGGCAACTATGGCTACACCTTC,CARTPTGGNYGYTF
NA,TRBV6-5,TRBJ1-3,NA,TGTGCCAGCATTTATAGGGCAGGGGGAAACACCATATATTTT,CASIYRAGGNTIYF
few,TRBV9,TRBJ1-1,NA,TGTGCCAGCAGCCTGCTAGGAGGGTCTTCTGAAGCTTTCTTT,CASSLLGGSSEAFF
NA,TRBV28,TRBJ1-1,NA,TGTGCCAGCAGTCCCGAAGGGCTCGGAACTGAAGCTTTCTTT,CASSPEGLGTEAFF
NA,TRBV19,TRBJ2-7,TRBD1,TGTGCCAGTAGTCCCGGGACAGGCTCCTACGAGCAGTACTTC,CASSPGTGSYEQYF
NA,TRBV13,TRBJ2-4,TRBD2,TGTGCCAGCAGCCGGACTAGCGGAACGCCCCGGGGGAACATTCAGTACTTC,CASSRTSGTPRGNIQYF
NA,TRBV2,TRBJ2-2,NA,TGTGCCAGCAGTGAAAGGACGAACACCGGGGAGCTGTTTTTT,CASSERTNTGELFF
NA,TRBV19,TRBJ1-5,NA,TGTGCCAGTGTGGATAGCTGGAAGAACAATCAGCCCCAGCATTTT,CASVDSWKNNQPQHF
medium-sized,TRBV11-2,TRBJ2-7,NA,TGTGCCAGCAGCTTATTAGACGAGCAGTACTTC,CASSLLDEQYF
NA,TRBV28,TRBJ2-7,TRBD1,TGTGCCAGCAGACCGGGACAGATAGAGGCCGAGCAGTACTTC,CASRPGQIEAEQYF
NA,TRBV4-1,TRBJ2-1,NA,TGCGCCAGCAGCCAAGCACAGGCCAGCTCCTACAATGAGCAGTTCTTC,CASSQAQASSYNEQFF
NA,TRBV7-8,TRBJ1-1,NA,TGTGCCAGCAGCTTATTAACGGGACCAATAGAGAACACTGAAGCTTTCTTT,CASSLLTGPIENTEAFF
NA,TRBV19,TRBJ1-1,NA,TGTGCCAGTAGTGGACTGTCGTGGGCTTTCTTT,CASSGLSWAFF
NA,TRBV24-1,TRBJ1-4,NA,TGTGCCACCAGTGATTTTGGGGAGAGACTGTTTTTT,CATSDFGERLFF
NA,TRBV5-6,TRBJ1-5,NA,TGTGCCAGCAGCTTGACAGGTAGCAATCAGCCCCAGCATTTT,CASSLTGSNQPQHF
NA,TRBV28,TRBJ1-1,TRBD1,TGTGCCAGCCCCAGGGACAGGGTGAATACTGAAGCTTTCTTT,CASPRDRVNTEAFF
NA,TRBV6-5,TRBJ1-5,NA,TGTGCCAGCAGCCGGCGTGAAGGGACTAATCAGCCCCAGCATTTT,CASSRREGTNQPQHF
NA,TRBV4-3,TRBJ1-1,NA,TGCGCCAGCAGCCAAGGACTCCTGTTGAACACTGAAGCTTTCTTT,CASSQGLLLNTEAFF